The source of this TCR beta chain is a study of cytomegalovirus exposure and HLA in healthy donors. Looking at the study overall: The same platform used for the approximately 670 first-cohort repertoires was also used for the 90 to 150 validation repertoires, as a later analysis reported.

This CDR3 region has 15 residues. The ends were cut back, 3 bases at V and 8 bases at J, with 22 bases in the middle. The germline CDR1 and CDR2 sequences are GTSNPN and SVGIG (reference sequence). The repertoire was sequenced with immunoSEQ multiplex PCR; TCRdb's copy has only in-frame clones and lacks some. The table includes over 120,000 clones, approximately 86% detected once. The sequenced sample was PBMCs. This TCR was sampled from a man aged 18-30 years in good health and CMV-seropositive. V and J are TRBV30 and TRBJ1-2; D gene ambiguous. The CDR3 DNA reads TGTGCCTGGAGGACCCTAGGTACTGCCCGCTTGGGCTACACCTTC. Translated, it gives CAWRTLGTARLGYTF.